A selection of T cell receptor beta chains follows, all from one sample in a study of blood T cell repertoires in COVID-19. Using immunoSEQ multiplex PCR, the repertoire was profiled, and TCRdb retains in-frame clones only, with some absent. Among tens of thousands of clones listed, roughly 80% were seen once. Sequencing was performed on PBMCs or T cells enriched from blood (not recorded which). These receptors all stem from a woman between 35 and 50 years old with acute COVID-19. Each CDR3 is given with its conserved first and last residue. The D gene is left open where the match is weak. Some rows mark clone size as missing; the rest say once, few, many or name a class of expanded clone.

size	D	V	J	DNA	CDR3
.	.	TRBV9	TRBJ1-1	TGTGCCAGCAGCGTTCAATCGTGGGCAGGGATGAACACTGAAGCTTTCTTT	CASSVQSWAGMNTEAFF
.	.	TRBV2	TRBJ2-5	TGTGCCAGCAAATGGCAGGGGAAGGCTGAGACCCAGTACTTC	CASKWQGKAETQYF
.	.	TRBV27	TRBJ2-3	TGTGCCAGCGGAAAACCGGGATCTAAGGCGCAGTATTTT	CASGKPGSKAQYF
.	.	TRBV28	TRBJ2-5	TGTGCCAGCAGTGGGGGCTTTGGGGAGACCCAGTACTTC	CASSGGFGETQYF
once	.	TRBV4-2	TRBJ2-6	TGTGCCAGCAGCCAAGTCAATCCCCCCGGACAGCTTGGCGGGGCCAACGTCCTGACTTTC	CASSQVNPPGQLGGANVLTF
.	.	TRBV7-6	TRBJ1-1	TGTGCCAGCAGCGAATACAGGTGGACTGAAGCTTTCTTT	CASSEYRWTEAFF
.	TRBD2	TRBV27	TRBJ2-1	TGTGCCAGCAGTTTCGGCGGGGGTGGCCCTAAGCAGTTCTTC	CASSFGGGGPKQFF
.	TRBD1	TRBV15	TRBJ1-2	TGTGCCACCAGCCCGGACAGGGGACACTATGGCTACACCTTC	CATSPDRGHYGYTF
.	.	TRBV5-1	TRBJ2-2	TGCGCCAGCCTTCGGGTTCCGAACACCGGGGAGCTGTTTTTT	CASLRVPNTGELFF
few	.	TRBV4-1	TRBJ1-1	TGCGCCAGCAGCCAAGCTGTCAGGGTGGAAGCTTTCTTT	CASSQAVRVEAFF
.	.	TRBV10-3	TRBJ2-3	TGTGCCATCAGTGAGGAAGCGATCGCGGGCACAGATACGCAGTATTTT	CAISEEAIAGTDTQYF
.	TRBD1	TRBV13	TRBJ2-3	TGTGCCAGCAAAGCAACGCAGGGGGCGGAGGATACGCAGTATTTT	CASKATQGAEDTQYF
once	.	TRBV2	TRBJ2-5	TGTGCCAGCAGTTGGAACAAAGGCGGCGAGACCCAGTACTTC	CASSWNKGGETQYF
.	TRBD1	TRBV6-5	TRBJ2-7	TGTGCCAGCAACGCCGACAGGGGCCCCTCAGGGCAGTACTTC	CASNADRGPSGQYF
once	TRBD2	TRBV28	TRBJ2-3	TGTGCCAGCAGGGGAGGGGCTTACGGCACAGATACGCAGTATTTT	CASRGGAYGTDTQYF
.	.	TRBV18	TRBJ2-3	TGTGCCAGCTCCTATGCGGGGCTCCGTGATACGCAGTATTTT	CASSYAGLRDTQYF
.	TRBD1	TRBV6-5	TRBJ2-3	TGTGCCAGCACGGGACAGGGAACAACAGATACGCAGTATTTT	CASTGQGTTDTQYF
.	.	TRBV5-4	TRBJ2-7	TGTGCCAGCAGCCCCGGGACTGCCTCCTACGAGCAGTACTTC	CASSPGTASYEQYF
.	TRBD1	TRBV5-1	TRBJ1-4	TGCGCCAGCAGCTCAGGGGGTACGAGTGAAAAACTGTTTTTT	CASSSGGTSEKLFF
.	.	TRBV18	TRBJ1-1	TGTGCCAGCTCAGGGTTCTTTAGGCAGATCGCCGGGGATACTGAAGCTTTCTTT	CASSGFFRQIAGDTEAFF
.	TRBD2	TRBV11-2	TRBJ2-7	TGTGCCAGCAGCTTACCCAGAGCGGGAGTGGGGCCCGAGCAGTACTTC	CASSLPRAGVGPEQYF
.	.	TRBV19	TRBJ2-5	TGTGCCAGTAGTATAGGGTCCGGGCAGGGAGGAGAGACCCAGTACTTC	CASSIGSGQGGETQYF
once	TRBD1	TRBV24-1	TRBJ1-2	TGTGCCACCAGTCCCGGGACAGGTGCTAGTGGCTACACCTTC	CATSPGTGASGYTF
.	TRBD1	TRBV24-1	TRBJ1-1	TGTGCCACCAGTGATTCGGGACAGGGTGGCACTGAAGCTTTCTTT	CATSDSGQGGTEAFF
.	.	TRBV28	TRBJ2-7	TGTGCCAGCAGTTATGTAGGGGACACCTCCTACGAGCAGTACTTC	CASSYVGDTSYEQYF
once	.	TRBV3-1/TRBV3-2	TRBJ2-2	TGTGCCAGCAGCCAAGATCCTCCAGGGCTCGTCACCGGGGAGCTGTTTTTT	CASSQDPPGLVTGELFF
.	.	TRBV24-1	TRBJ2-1	TGTGCCACCAGTGGCCCGGGTAGCAATGAGCAGTTCTTC	CATSGPGSNEQFF
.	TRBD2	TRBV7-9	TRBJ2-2	TGTGCCAGCAGCTTCGGGACTAGCGTTACCACCGGGGAGCTGTTTTTT	CASSFGTSVTTGELFF
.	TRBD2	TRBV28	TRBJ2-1	TGTGCCAGCAGCCTCGGGACTAGCGGGAGTGGCGGTGAGCAGTTCTTC	CASSLGTSGSGGEQFF
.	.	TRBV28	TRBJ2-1	TGTGCCAGCAGTTTTAGTAGGTCGACAGGGAGGAATGAGCAGTTCTTC	CASSFSRSTGRNEQFF
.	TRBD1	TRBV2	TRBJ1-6	TGTGCCAGCAGTGCCCGGACAGGAGAGAATTCACCCCTCCACTTT	CASSARTGENSPLHF
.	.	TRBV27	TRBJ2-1	TGTGCCAGCAGTTTAAATAGCGGCCTTTTGGCTGGCAATGAGCAGTTCTTC	CASSLNSGLLAGNEQFF
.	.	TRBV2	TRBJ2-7	TGTGCCAGCAAGGGGAGGTTAACGGCCTACGAGCAGTACTTC	CASKGRLTAYEQYF
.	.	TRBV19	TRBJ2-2	TGTGCCAGTAGTGTCTCCGACACCGGGGAGCTGTTTTTT	CASSVSDTGELFF
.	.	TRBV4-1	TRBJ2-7	TGCGCCAGCAGCCAAGCGACCGGGGGAAGGTCCTACGAGCAGTACTTC	CASSQATGGRSYEQYF
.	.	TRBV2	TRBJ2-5	TGTGCCAGCGTCTTGGTTGCGGAGCCCCAGTACTTC	CASVLVAEPQYF
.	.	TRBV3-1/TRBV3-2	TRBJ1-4	TGTGCCAGCAGCCAAGATCAGGGCAGGGCGAACGAAAAACTGTTTTTT	CASSQDQGRANEKLFF
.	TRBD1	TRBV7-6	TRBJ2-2	TGTGCCAGCAGCCACAGGGGGCGGGACACCGGGGAGCTGTTTTTT	CASSHRGRDTGELFF
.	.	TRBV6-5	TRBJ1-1	TGTGCCAGCTCGGTCGCGGGAACGGCTTTCTTT	CASSVAGTAFF
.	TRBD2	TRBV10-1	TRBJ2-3	TGCGCCAGCCAAGGGGAGACTAGCGGGGAAAGAGACGAGTTT	CASQGETSGERDEF
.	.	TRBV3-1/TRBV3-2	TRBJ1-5	TGTGCCAGCAGCCAAACAGGTCAGCCCCAGCATTTT	CASSQTGQPQHF
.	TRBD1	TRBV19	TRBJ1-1	TGTGCCAGTAAGAGGGGGCCGAACACTGAAGCTTTCTTT	CASKRGPNTEAFF